The entry below describes one T cell receptor beta chain. In its sample, this clone was seen a few times. The clone's antigen remains unknown. Nothing much larger sits one base from this clone, and base qualities are not available. The record originates from a study of blood T cell repertoires in COVID-19 (TCRdb year 2020). For context, the study as a whole: Samples covering the acute and convalescent phases of COVID-19 were provided by collaborators in the United States, Italy and Spain. The material from the prospective study consisted of cDNA or gDNA derived from T cells, B-cell-depleted T cells, or PBMCs. Deeply sampled blood TCRbeta repertoires from subjects exposed to, actively infected with, or recovered from COVID-19 were included in the dataset. A freely available public database, intended as a resource for researchers studying the immune response to SARS-CoV-2, is where the repertoires were released. Samples were obtained from the ongoing ImmuneRACE study (first 160 participants) and from over 1,000 subjects provided by 6 global collaborators. The sample metadata nearly always contained a de-identified subject ID, COVID-19 status, age in years and sex. Where available, HLA class I and class II types were obtained from metadata supplied by the sample provider rather than from assay-based typing. Results the study describes overall, beyond this receptor: Clinical and demographic metadata were provided uncurated, with the amount varying by source and participant.

Collaborating institutions collected whole blood in K2EDTA tubes following their own protocols. For TCRbeta analysis, collaborators shipped samples in one of three forms: frozen whole blood, isolated PBMCs, or DNA extracted from either of those sample types. Reading the germline V gene gives CDR1 KGHDR and CDR2 SFDVKD. V gives up 5 bases and J gives up 3 bases, and the segment between their germline ends measures 16 bases. The CDR3 holds 15 amino acids from the cysteine to the phenylalanine. Only the CDR3 portion is preserved as DNA: 45 bases, with reading frame beginning at the first base. TCRbeta CDR3 regions were amplified from genomic DNA using the immunoSEQ Assay, a bias-controlled multiplex PCR. The study's processing was this. The number of nucleated cells in each sample was estimated by amplification of reference gene primers within the assay. To quantify the absolute abundance of each unique TCRbeta CDR3 rearrangement, sequence reads were collapsed and filtered. For each sample, productive Simpson clonality was calculated by taking the square root of Simpson's diversity index across productive rearrangements. The source is immuneACCESS, and TCRdb retained only in-frame sequences with V and J called. Part of the clones is not carried over; for the studies checked, unresolved V genes explain less than half of this, and the remainder is unexplained. V, J and clone size are those of that table, while D and trimming were read from the DNA. The table for this sample lists tens of thousands of clones; 70% to 90% of them were counted only once. Together, the top ten hold around 6.3% of the sample.

The source material was peripheral blood. This receptor was identified in a woman over 75 with active COVID-19. Recombination connected TRBV24-1 to TRBJ2-7, and perhaps TRBD2 as D gene, on 5 matching bases. In nucleotide form, the sequence is TGTGCCACCAGTGTTACCGTTCGGCGGGTCTACGAGCAGTACTTC. It translates as CATSVTVRRVYEQYF.